The clone carrying this T cell receptor (beta chain) was seen a few times. The data stem from a study of shared T cell receptors in the human thymus. CDR3 size: 16 residues. Germline V gives CDR1 WSHSY, CDR2 SAAADI. Deletions cut 8 bases from V and 2 bases from J, with 22 bases between. TCRdb's copy holds only in-frame clones and misses some; the assay was immunoSEQ multiplex PCR. Here the sample spans hundreds of thousands of clones, roughly 74% being singletons. This sample was shared with a second study, whose subject was human thymus T cells. That report notes: The donor group consisted of healthy Finnish infants who were having corrective surgery for congenital heart defects. From resections taken during corrective heart surgery, the thymus tissue was obtained. In thymic and blood repertoires alike, V and J usage looked biased. Related research examined unrelated individuals and reported that their thymic repertoires overlapped highly.

The source of this sequence is a boy in the first two years of life with a congenital heart defect. The sample was thymocytes. The V gene is TRBV10-2, the J gene TRBJ2-7, with D perhaps matching TRBD1 (6 bases). The CDR3 DNA is TGCGCCAGCTCCCTCGCGGTGCAGGGGATTCCCTACGAGCAGTACTTC. Protein sequence: CASSLAVQGIPYEQYF.